This section outlines one TCR beta chain sequence together with its context. Which antigen it targets is not known. No clone much larger than this one lies a single base away; base qualities are absent. These data are taken from a study of control samples from healthy donors and cancer patients (dated by TCRdb to about 2020). Library construction relied on the immunoSEQ multiplex PCR assay. The table comes from immuneACCESS by way of TCRdb, which keeps in-frame sequences with V and J called. Part of the clones is missing from these tables; in studies checked, under half for an unresolved V gene and the rest for unknown reasons. The sample table contains tens of thousands of clones; only one count was recorded for 91% of them. 22% of the sample rests with the top ten. The CDR3 starts with the cysteine, ends with the phenylalanine, and has 15 residues. Only the CDR3 portion is preserved as DNA: 45 bases, with reading frame beginning at the first base. V drops 1 base and J drops 0 bases, leaving 5 bases in between. The germline V gene gives CDR1 as SGHRS and CDR2 as YFSETQ.

The sequence links TRBV5-1 to TRBJ2-6, with the D gene not confidently named. This sequence originates from a woman aged 40 to 50 with head and neck cancer. The sequenced sample was PBMCs. The nucleotides read TGCGCCAGCAGCTTGATGCCCTCTGGGGCCAACGTCCTGACTTTC. Its protein product is CASSLMPSGANVLTF. Joined to the reference TRBV5-1 and TRBJ2-6 proteins, this CDR3 gives the full variable domain: KAGVTQTPRYLIKTRGQQVTLSCSPISGHRSVSWYQQTPGQGLQFLFEYFSETQRNKGNFPGRFSGRQFSNSRSEMNVSTLELGDSALYLCASSLMPSGANVLTFGAGSRLTVL.